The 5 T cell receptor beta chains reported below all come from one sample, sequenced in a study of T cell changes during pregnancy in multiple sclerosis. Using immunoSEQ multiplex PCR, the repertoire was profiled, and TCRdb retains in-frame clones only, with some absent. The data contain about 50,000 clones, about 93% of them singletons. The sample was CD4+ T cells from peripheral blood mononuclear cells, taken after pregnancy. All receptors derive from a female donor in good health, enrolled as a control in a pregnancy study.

CDR3 in amino acids: CASSVVGQGDTEAFF. CDR3 sequence (DNA): TGTGCCAGCAGCGTAGTGGGACAGGGGGACACTGAAGCTTTCTTT. The J gene is TRBJ1-1, the V gene TRBV9, with TRBD1 matching over 11 bases. CDR3 length equals 15 residues. The V gene's germline CDR1 is SGDLS and CDR2 YYNGEE. J was trimmed by 3 bases and V by 0 bases; bases with no gene match: 1.

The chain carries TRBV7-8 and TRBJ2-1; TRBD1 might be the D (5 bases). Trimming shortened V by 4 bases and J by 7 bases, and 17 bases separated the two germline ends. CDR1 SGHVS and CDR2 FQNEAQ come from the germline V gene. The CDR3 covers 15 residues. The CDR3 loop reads CASSSTRLGPNEQFF. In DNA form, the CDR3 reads TGTGCCAGCAGCTCGACTCGGTTGGGGCCGAATGAGCAGTTCTTC.

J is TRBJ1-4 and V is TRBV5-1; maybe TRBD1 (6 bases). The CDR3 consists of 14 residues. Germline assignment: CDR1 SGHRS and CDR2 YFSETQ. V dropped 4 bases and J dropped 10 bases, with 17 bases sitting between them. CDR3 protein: CASSTGGAGGKLFF. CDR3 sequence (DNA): TGCGCCAGCAGCACGGGGGGCGCTGGGGGAAAACTGTTTTTT. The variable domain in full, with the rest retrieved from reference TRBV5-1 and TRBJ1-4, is KAGVTQTPRYLIKTRGQQVTLSCSPISGHRSVSWYQQTPGQGLQFLFEYFSETQRNKGNFPGRFSGRQFSNSRSEMNVSTLELGDSALYLCASSTGGAGGKLFFGSGTQLSVL.

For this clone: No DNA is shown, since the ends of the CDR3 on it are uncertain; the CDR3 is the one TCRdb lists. This chain's CDR3 is CASSFLERGDTQYF. The rearrangement joins TRBV5-6 to TRBJ2-3; the table's D call, TRBD1, was not checked against the DNA. From its first to its last residue, the CDR3 has 14 amino acids. Looked up from germline, CDR1 is SGHDT and CDR2 is YYEEEE.

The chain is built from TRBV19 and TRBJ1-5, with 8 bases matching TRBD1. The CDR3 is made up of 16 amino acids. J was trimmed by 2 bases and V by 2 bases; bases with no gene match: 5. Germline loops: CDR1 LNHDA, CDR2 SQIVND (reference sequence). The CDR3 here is CASSITGGVGNQPQHF. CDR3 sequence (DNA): TGTGCCAGTAGTATAACAGGGGGTGTGGGCAATCAGCCCCAGCATTTT.